This T cell receptor (beta chain) was obtained from a study of shared clonotypes between healthy human individuals. Assay used: immunoSEQ multiplex PCR; TCRdb lists only in-frame clones, some missing. The table includes some 510,000 clones, about four fifths detected once. The sequenced sample was PBMCs. This receptor was identified in a woman between 40 and 55 years old in good health. Some clones in this sample may be carry-over from other donors' samples.

CDR3 sequence reads: CASSFREIGELFF. DNA of the CDR3: TGTGCCAGCAGTTTCAGAGAAATCGGGGAGCTGTTTTTT. This sequence joins TRBV27 and TRBJ2-2; no reliable D call. The length of the CDR3 is 13 residues. CDR1 and CDR2 from the germline V gene are MNHEY and SMNVEV (reference sequence). V was cut by 3 bases and J by 7 bases, with 9 bases left in between.